These 29 T cell receptor beta chains were sequenced from one sample in a study of blood T cell repertoires in COVID-19. Sequencing used immunoSEQ multiplex PCR; TCRdb keeps in-frame clones, though not all of them. The sample has some 100,000 clones; around 80% are singletons. The sequencing sample was made of peripheral blood. The source of these receptors is a man aged 45-60 years with acute or convalescent COVID-19.

The chain recombines TRBV4-1 with TRBJ1-2; TRBD1 agrees at 7 bases. Germline trimming cut 4 bases from V and 6 bases from J; bases unmatched to any gene: 5. Germline V lookup: CDR1 MGHRA, CDR2 YSYEKL. This CDR3 is built from 13 residues. The CDR3 spells CASSRWTGDGYTF. The CDR3 DNA is TGCGCCAGCAGCCGATGGACAGGCGATGGCTACACCTTC.

The CDR3, as DNA: TGTGCCTGGAACAGCGGAGGAACTAATGAAAAACTGTTTTTT. Encoded protein: CAWNSGGTNEKLFF. The chain combines TRBV30 with TRBJ1-4; no definite D call. Germline loops: CDR1 GTSNPN, CDR2 SVGIG (reference sequence). V was clipped by 4 bases and J by 1 base, with 10 bases between them. This CDR3 comprises 14 residues.

The count of this clone is one. This rearrangement joins TRBV24-1 to TRBJ2-5; 8 bases match TRBD2. In germline, CDR1 is KGHDR, CDR2 SFDVKD. The CDR3 runs to 15 residues. Unmatched junction bases numbered 10, after V lost 6 bases and J lost 5 bases. This chain's CDR3 is CATSQSGRTGETQYF. The DNA of the CDR3 is TGTGCCACCAGTCAGAGCGGGAGAACTGGGGAGACCCAGTACTTC.

The chain couples TRBV4-1 to TRBJ2-6, with D possibly matching TRBD2 (5 bases). The CDR3 is 15 residues long. Trimming cost V 4 bases and J 4 bases, with 11 bases left between them. CDR1 is MGHRA and CDR2 is YSYEKL in the germline V gene. In nucleotides, the CDR3 is TGCGCCAGCAGCCGACTATTTAACGGGGCCAACGTCCTGACTTTC. This codes for CASSRLFNGANVLTF.

There are a few counts of this clone. This rearrangement joins TRBV29-1 to TRBJ1-1; 7 bases line up with TRBD1. V was pared by 7 bases and J by 5 bases, with 10 bases of the junction left unmatched. Germline assignment: CDR1 SQVTM and CDR2 ANQGSEA. This CDR3 comprises 13 residues. The CDR3 DNA reads as TGCAGCGCCCTGGGGCAGGGGGGAACTGAAGCTTTCTTT. Its protein is CSALGQGGTEAFF.

The J gene is TRBJ1-6, the V gene TRBV5-1, with a weak D call TRBD1 (5 bases). Looked up from germline, CDR1 is SGHRS and CDR2 is YFSETQ. The CDR3 length is 14 residues. Between the trimmed V and J ends, which lost 1 base and 8 bases, there was a span of 10 bases. The CDR3 loop is CASSLLGEDSPLHF. For the CDR3, the DNA is TGCGCCAGCAGCTTGCTAGGGGAGGATTCACCCCTCCACTTT.

CDR3 sequence reads: CASSQGREKLFF. In DNA form, the CDR3 reads TGTGCCAGCAGCCAAGGGCGGGAAAAACTGTTTTTT. This chain connects TRBV3-1 (or the pseudogene TRBV3-2) to TRBJ1-4; D remains unclear. Germline V gene lookup returns CDR1 LGHDT and CDR2 YNNKEL (reference sequence). The V gene lost 1 base and the J gene lost 8 bases, with 5 bases spanning the gap. The CDR3 runs to 12 residues.

The rearrangement uses TRBV5-1 and TRBJ1-6, with a possible D match to TRBD1 (6 bases). The V and J ends lost 0 bases and 4 bases respectively, with 11 bases between them. The CDR3 spans 16 residues. Looked up from germline, CDR1 is SGHRS and CDR2 is YFSETQ. CDR3 sequence (DNA): TGCGCCAGCAGCTTGGTACAGGGCCGGTATAATTCACCCCTCCACTTT. This gives the protein CASSLVQGRYNSPLHF.

The V gene is TRBV7-9, the J gene TRBJ1-1; the D gene is possibly TRBD1 (6 bases). The CDR3 is 14 amino acids. V was shortened by 5 bases and J by 5 bases, with 15 bases between the two germline ends. The V gene's germline CDR1 is SEHNR and CDR2 FQNEAQ (reference sequence). The CDR3 loop is CASSLGGRKTEAFF. The CDR3 nucleotides read TGTGCCAGCAGCCTCGGGGGGCGGAAGACTGAAGCTTTCTTT.

The count of this clone is one. The rearrangement joins TRBV20-1 to TRBJ2-1; 7 bases line up with TRBD1. CDR3 length: 16 amino acids. The V segment lost 3 bases and the J segment 7 bases; nucleotides outside the gene matches: 15. Germline CDR1 is DFQATT and CDR2 is SNEGSKA (reference sequence). The CDR3 loop reads CSASSIPRGPFNEQFF. The DNA of the CDR3 is TGCAGTGCTAGTAGCATACCGAGGGGGCCTTTTAATGAGCAGTTCTTC.

This sequence joins TRBV7-8 and TRBJ1-5; 7 bases match TRBD1. The germline V gene has CDR1 SGHVS and CDR2 FQNEAQ. This CDR3 is built from 17 residues. Unmatched junction bases numbered 6, after V lost 1 base and J lost 0 bases. Here the CDR3 DNA reads TGTGCCAGCAGCTTAGAAGGGGGCGGATATAGCAATCAGCCCCAGCATTTT. Its translation is CASSLEGGGYSNQPQHF.

This clone appeared a single time. The rearrangement links TRBV10-1 to TRBJ2-1; TRBD1 might be the D (5 bases). Germline V CDR1 and CDR2: WNHNN, SYGVQD (reference sequence). The V gene lost 2 bases and the J gene lost 6 bases, with 11 bases spanning the gap. This CDR3 contains 14 residues. For the CDR3, the DNA is TGCGCCAGCAGTGAGAAGCAGGGCGGCAATGAGCAGTTCTTC. It specifies CASSEKQGGNEQFF.

This sequence joins TRBV28 and TRBJ1-2; 7 bases line up with TRBD1. The CDR3 has 15 residues. V was pared by 6 bases and J by 3 bases, with 10 bases of the junction left unmatched. CDR1 is MDHEN and CDR2 is SYDVKM in the germline V gene. CDR3 residues: CASSQGQSRYYGYTF. The CDR3 DNA reads TGTGCCAGCAGCCAGGGACAGAGTAGATACTATGGCTACACCTTC.

The chain recombines TRBV6-5 with TRBJ2-2; 8 positions match TRBD2. Germline V gene lookup returns CDR1 MNHEY and CDR2 SVGAGI. Losses at the gene ends were 8 bases for V and 0 bases for J; bases not matched to a gene: 5. This CDR3 is 15 amino acids long. The DNA of the CDR3 is TGTGCCAGCGGGGTGGGACTAGCGAACACCGGGGAGCTGTTTTTT. Translation gives CASGVGLANTGELFF.

The chain has TRBV28 and TRBJ1-2; D call uncertain. This CDR3 region has 16 residues. Germline V lookup: CDR1 MDHEN, CDR2 SYDVKM. V gave up 6 bases and J gave up 0 bases, with 17 bases separating them. The CDR3, as DNA: TGTGCCAGCAGCCCGCGGACTGGATGGGCTAACTATGGCTACACCTTC. Its translation is CASSPRTGWANYGYTF.

This clone was detected a few times. The J gene is TRBJ2-5, the V gene TRBV6-5, with D possibly matching TRBD2 (6 bases). The length of the CDR3 is 13 residues. Germline V gives CDR1 MNHEY, CDR2 SVGAGI. Between the trimmed V and J ends, which lost 6 bases and 8 bases, there was a span of 16 bases. The CDR3, as DNA: TGTGCCAGCAGCGTGGGAGGCCAAGGAACCCAGTACTTC. This translates into CASSVGGQGTQYF.

This clone was seen a few times. The V call is TRBV7-8, the J call TRBJ1-5; tentative D call: TRBD1 (6 bases). The V end lost 1 base, the J end lost 4 bases, and 17 bases lay between the germline ends. From germline, CDR1 is SGHVS and CDR2 FQNEAQ. The length of the CDR3 is 17 residues. The CDR3 sequence is CASSLVGAALGNQPQHF. CDR3 nucleotide sequence: TGTGCCAGCAGCTTAGTGGGGGCAGCCCTTGGGAATCAGCCCCAGCATTTT.

This clone was seen more than once but under ten times. The CDR3 DNA reads TGTGCCAGCAGCTTAGCTTTAGCGGGAGGGCAGTCCTACGAGCAGTACTTC. This encodes CASSLALAGGQSYEQYF. The V gene is TRBV7-8, the J gene TRBJ2-7; 11 bases agree with TRBD2. CDR1 and CDR2 from the germline V gene are SGHVS and FQNEAQ. This CDR3 contains 17 residues. V dropped 0 bases and J dropped 1; count of bases not matched to a gene: 5.

This chain's CDR3 is CATSQAEYGYTF. In DNA, the CDR3 is TGTGCCACCAGTCAAGCCGAGTATGGCTACACCTTC. The J gene is TRBJ1-2, the V gene TRBV15; D remains ambiguous. V shed 6 bases and J shed 5 bases, with 10 bases lying between them. CDR3 size: 12 residues. The germline gives CDR1 LNHNV, CDR2 YYDKDF (reference sequence). The entire variable domain, with the rest obtained from reference TRBV15 and TRBJ1-2, is as follows: DAMVIQNPRYQVTQFGKPVTLSCSQTLNHNVMYWYQQKSSQAPKLLFHYYDKDFNNEADTPDNFQSRRPNTSFCFLDIRSPGLGDTAMYLCATSQAEYGYTFGSGTRLTVV.

This rearrangement joins TRBV6-1 to TRBJ1-2; D possibly corresponds to TRBD1 (6 bases). Trimming pared 1 base from V and 2 bases from J, leaving 8 bases between. The V gene's germline CDR1 is MNHNS and CDR2 SASEGT. This CDR3 is 14 amino acids long. This CDR3 reads CASSEVRGNYGYTF. CDR3 in DNA: TGTGCCAGCAGTGAAGTAAGGGGGAACTATGGCTACACCTTC.

This chain uses TRBV6-6 with TRBJ2-1; 9 positions agree with TRBD2. V gave up 6 bases and J gave up 7 bases; unmatched junction bases: 13. This CDR3 region has 16 residues. The germline V gene has CDR1 MNHNY and CDR2 SVGAGI (reference sequence). The CDR3 spells CASSPRGSGGWNEQFF. The CDR3 nucleotides are TGTGCCAGCAGCCCCCGAGGTAGCGGGGGTTGGAATGAGCAGTTCTTC.

The chain uses TRBV6-5 and TRBJ1-2; D call uncertain. CDR3 size: 15 residues. The V end lost 0 bases, the J end lost 6 bases, and 14 bases lay between the germline ends. From germline, CDR1 is MNHEY and CDR2 SVGAGI. The CDR3: CASSYSIESGDGYTF. CDR3 in DNA: TGTGCCAGCAGTTACTCGATAGAGTCGGGAGATGGCTACACCTTC.

This chain uses TRBV5-4 with TRBJ2-4; 9 nucleotides line up with TRBD1. This CDR3 is 15 amino acids long. Germline trimming cut 0 bases from V and 6 bases from J; bases unmatched to any gene: 4. The germline CDR1 and CDR2 sequences are SGHNT and YYREEE (reference sequence). The CDR3 protein is CASSLAGTGINIQYF. The CDR3 nucleotides read TGTGCCAGCAGCTTGGCGGGGACAGGGATAAACATTCAGTACTTC.

J is TRBJ1-2 and V is TRBV18, with 7 bases that match TRBD1. The CDR3 is 13 amino acids. Germline V gives CDR1 KGHSH, CDR2 LQKENI. The V gene end was trimmed by 1 base and the J gene end by 8 bases; junction bases not matched to a gene: 4. This chain's CDR3 is CASSPQGARGYTF. CDR3 DNA sequence: TGTGCCAGCTCACCACAGGGGGCAAGGGGCTACACCTTC. The whole variable domain, filled in from reference TRBV18 and TRBJ1-2, reads NAGVMQNPRHLVRRRGQEARLRCSPMKGHSHVYWYRQLPEEGLKFMVYLQKENIIDESGMPKERFSAEFPKEGPSILRIQQVVRGDSAAYFCASSPQGARGYTFGSGTRLTVV.

The chain couples TRBV19 to TRBJ2-1; no clear D. The germline CDR1 and CDR2 sequences are LNHDA and SQIVND (reference sequence). Trimming stripped 5 bases from V and 0 bases from J, with 8 bases between. This CDR3 is 14 amino acids long. CDR3 in DNA: TGTGCCAGTAGTGGTCGGAGCTCCTACAATGAGCAGTTCTTC. This codes for CASSGRSSYNEQFF. The full variable domain, rest sourced from reference TRBV19 and TRBJ2-1, is DGGITQSPKYLFRKEGQNVTLSCEQNLNHDAMYWYRQDPGQGLRLIYYSQIVNDFQKGDIAEGYSVSREKKESFPLTVTSAQKNPTAFYLCASSGRSSYNEQFFGPGTRLTVL.

This rearrangement joins TRBV12-5 to TRBJ2-3, with a weak D call TRBD2 (6 bases). V was pared by 8 bases and J by 9 bases, with 18 bases between. CDR3 length: 13 residues. Germline V gene data show CDR1 as LGHNT and CDR2 as FRNRAP. The DNA of the CDR3 is TGTGCTAGTAGTACGGGGACTCCCCCCACGCAGTATTTT. This encodes CASSTGTPPTQYF.

The V gene is TRBV30, the J gene TRBJ1-6; TRBD1 aligns across 7 bases. Trimming took 3 bases from V and 9 from J; bases not matched to a gene: 11. This CDR3 has 15 residues. Looked up from germline, CDR1 is GTSNPN and CDR2 is SVGIG (reference sequence). The CDR3 is CAWSPKGTVGSPLHF. CDR3 in DNA: TGTGCCTGGAGCCCGAAAGGGACAGTAGGTTCACCCCTCCACTTT. Full variable domain (outside the CDR3, taken from reference TRBV30 and TRBJ1-6): SQTIHQWPATLVQPVGSPLSLECTVEGTSNPNLYWYRQAAGRGLQLLFYSVGIGQISSEVPQNLSASRPQDRQFILSSKKLLLSDSGFYLCAWSPKGTVGSPLHFGNGTRLTVT.

The J gene is TRBJ1-5, the V gene TRBV9, with TRBD1 as a possible D gene (6 bases). The CDR3 length is 15 residues. V was trimmed by 4 bases and J by 4 bases, leaving 15 bases between them. CDR1 and CDR2 from the germline V gene are SGDLS and YYNGEE. CDR3 DNA: TGTGCCAGCAGCTCAGAAGACAGGTTAAATCAGCCCCAGCATTTT. Protein product: CASSSEDRLNQPQHF.

The chain is built from TRBV6-4 and TRBJ2-2; 8 positions agree with TRBD2. V was clipped by 6 bases and J by 3 bases; unmatched bases: 6. This CDR3 region has 15 residues. The germline V gene has CDR1 MRHNA and CDR2 SNTAGT. CDR3 bases: TGTGCCAGCAGCCCGGAACTAGCGGACACCGGGGAGCTGTTTTTT. Amino acid sequence: CASSPELADTGELFF.